This T cell receptor beta chain was sequenced for a study of blood T cell repertoires in COVID-19. The CDR3 has 15 amino acids. Germline values: CDR1 SGHNT, CDR2 YYREEE (reference sequence). The ends were cut back, 4 bases at V and 6 bases at J, with 19 bases in the middle. Under the authors' procedure: Nucleated cell number was recorded as an estimate derived from reference gene primer amplification. TCRdb's copy holds only in-frame clones and misses some; the assay was immunoSEQ multiplex PCR. Clone size and V and J calls were adopted from that table, with D and trimming inferred from the DNA. This sample has tens of thousands of clones, with 85% to 90% found just once.

The source is a woman between 35 and 50 years old who had recovered from COVID-19. The sequencing input was PBMCs or T cells enriched from blood (not recorded which). This sequence joins TRBV5-4 and TRBJ1-1, with D maybe TRBD1 (5 bases). CDR3 region: CASSLTSGNWAEAFF. The DNA of the CDR3 is TGTGCCAGCAGCCTTACCTCAGGGAATTGGGCTGAAGCTTTCTTT.